These 11 T cell receptor beta chains were sequenced from one sample in a study of cytomegalovirus exposure and HLA in healthy donors. PCR involved 60 Vbeta and 13 Jbeta primers. Measured with immunoSEQ multiplex PCR; TCRdb has only the in-frame clones, and not every one. The data contain 90,000 to 150,000 clones, around three quarters of them seen just once; the ten biggest clones take up about 3.5%. Sequencing used PBMCs. The receptors were sampled from a woman in her 30s in good health and CMV-seropositive.

J is TRBJ1-1 and V is TRBV10-3, with 9 bases aligning to TRBD1. Trimming removed 6 bases from V and 3 bases from J; junction bases left unmatched: 2. CDR1 ENHRY and CDR2 SYGVKD come from the germline V gene. The CDR3 totals 13 residues. The CDR3 DNA follows: TGTGCCATCAGCCGGGACAGGGACACTGAAGCTTTCTTT. Its protein product is CAISRDRDTEAFF.

Concerning this clone itself: A junction boundary mismatches the germline segment, possibly from a read error. The chain links TRBV6-4 to TRBJ1-2; D gene uncertain. There are 18 residues in the CDR3. Per germline, CDR1 MRHNA and CDR2 SNTAGT. CDR3 sequence reads: CASSRRSAQPFRNYGYTF. The CDR3, as DNA: TGTGCTAGCAGCCGGAGGTCAGCCCAACCCTTCCGGAACTATGGCTACACCTTC.

Only one count was recorded for this clone. The chain links TRBV6-6 to TRBJ2-5; TRBD1 matches 10 bases. The tail of the sequence fits TRBJ2-7 better, so the J call may be wrong. The CDR3 has 15 residues. Germline CDR1 MNHNY, CDR2 SVGAGI (reference sequence). The CDR3 is CASSISDRGRVEQYF. The DNA of the CDR3 is TGTGCCAGCAGCATTTCAGACAGGGGGCGCGTCGAGCAGTACTTC.

The V call is TRBV5-1, the J call TRBJ2-5; no clear D gene. This CDR3 has 13 amino acids. The germline gives CDR1 SGHRS, CDR2 YFSETQ. The V end lost 0 bases, the J end lost 3 bases, and 6 bases lay between the germline ends. CDR3 nucleotide sequence: TGCGCCAGCAGCTTGGGGGCCGAAGAGACCCAGTACTTC. Protein: CASSLGAEETQYF.

The J gene is TRBJ2-5, the V gene TRBV14; D gene ambiguous. Trimming took off 4 bases at V and 2 bases at J, with 8 bases between the two ends. This CDR3 is built from 13 residues. Germline V CDR1 and CDR2: SGHDN, FVKESK. CDR3 nucleotides: TGTGCCAGCAGCCCGACCGGGCAAGAGACCCAGTACTTC. Translating it yields CASSPTGQETQYF.

V is TRBV5-1 and J is TRBJ1-2; 10 nucleotides line up with TRBD1. V lost 4 bases and J lost 8; bases outside the gene matches: 8. The germline CDR1 and CDR2 sequences are SGHRS and YFSETQ. The length of the CDR3 is 14 residues. CDR3 in DNA: TGCGCCAGCAGCATCGACAGGGGGCCAGGAGGCTACACCTTC. This translates into CASSIDRGPGGYTF.

This chain links TRBV13 with TRBJ2-1; 10 bases match TRBD1. Unmatched junction bases numbered 5, after V lost 5 bases and J lost 7 bases. CDR3 size: 14 residues. Per the germline V gene, CDR1 is PRHDT and CDR2 is FYEKMQ (reference sequence). CDR3 protein: CASSPGDRGNEQFF. DNA for the CDR3: TGTGCCAGCAGCCCGGGGGACAGGGGTAATGAGCAGTTCTTC.

V usage is TRBV4-3 and J usage is TRBJ2-5, with a possible D match to TRBD2 (6 bases). The end of the DNA fits TRBJ2-7 better, so the J call may be wrong. Germline CDR1 LGHNA, CDR2 YSLEER. The CDR3 has 13 residues. The CDR3 DNA follows: TGCGCCAGCAGCCAAGGGAGGGCCTACGAGCAGTACTTC. Its protein product is CASSQGRAYEQYF.

CDR3 protein: CASSLGTSGGTNEQFF. The CDR3 DNA reads TGCGCCAGCAGCCTCGGGACTAGCGGGGGGACCAATGAGCAGTTCTTC. This chain connects TRBV4-1 to TRBJ2-1, with 15 positions matching TRBD2. CDR3 length: 16 residues. Germline CDR1 MGHRA, CDR2 YSYEKL. J lost 6 bases, V lost 4 bases, and 4 bases had no gene match.

The sample holds one count of this clone. This chain links TRBV5-4 with TRBJ2-3, with 7 positions matching TRBD2. The J segment lost 5 bases and the V segment lost 3 bases, leaving 3 bases of the junction unmatched. CDR1 is SGHNT and CDR2 is YYREEE in the germline V gene (reference sequence). This CDR3 has 13 amino acids. The CDR3, as DNA: TGTGCCAGCAGCTGGACGGGAGGAGATACGCAGTATTTT. Translation gives CASSWTGGDTQYF.

This chain joins TRBV13 and TRBJ2-5; 12 nucleotides line up with TRBD2. Germline CDR1 reads PRHDT; CDR2 reads FYEKMQ (reference sequence). The CDR3 contains 16 residues. The V segment lost 2 bases and the J segment 1 base; nucleotides outside the gene matches: 2. The CDR3 bases are TGTGCCAGCAGCTTACTAGCGGGGGGGTTCCAAGAGACCCAGTACTTC. The encoded protein is CASSLLAGGFQETQYF.